This T cell receptor beta chain emerged from a study of blood T cell repertoires in COVID-19. Study-wide background: Sites across the United States, Italy and Spain contributed samples from acute and convalescent COVID-19. From T cells, B-cell-depleted T cells, or PBMCs came the material, which was cDNA or gDNA.

CDR1 SNHLY and CDR2 FYNNEI come from the germline V gene. The V end was cut by 8 bases, the J end by 4 bases, with 8 bases between. CDR3 length: 11 amino acids. The data were produced by immunoSEQ multiplex PCR, yet TCRdb's version contains in-frame clones alone and is incomplete. The sample contains 400,000 to 500,000 clones, just over 85% of which appear only once. The chain joins TRBV2 to TRBJ1-2; the D is unclear. This receptor was obtained from a woman in her thirties with active or convalescent COVID-19. The sample taken for sequencing was peripheral blood. CDR3 coding DNA: TGTGCCAGCGAGGAGGTCTATGGCTACACCTTC. This codes for CASEEVYGYTF. Full variable domain (missing parts from reference TRBV2 and TRBJ1-2): EPEVTQTPSHQVTQMGQEVILRCVPISNHLYFYWYRQILGQKVEFLVSFYNNEISEKSEIFDDQFSVERPDGSNFTLKIRSTKLEDSAMYFCASEEVYGYTFGSGTRLTVV.